The source of this T cell receptor beta chain is a study of cytomegalovirus exposure and HLA in healthy donors. This CDR3 has 18 residues. CDR1 and CDR2 from the germline V gene are MNHEY and SMNVEV (reference sequence). Trimming cost V 5 bases and J 2 bases; bases outside gene matches: 11. Profiling relied on immunoSEQ multiplex PCR, and the TCRdb table lists in-frame clones only, not all of them. Among about 220,000 clones, about 93% were seen once, and the ten largest hold 1% to 1.2%. The chain combines TRBV27 with TRBJ1-5; the match to TRBD1 covers 11 bases. Sequencing was performed on PBMCs. This sequence originates from a young woman in good health and CMV-seronegative. CDR3 sequence reads: CASSVGQGEGFGNQPQHF. The CDR3 DNA follows: TGTGCCAGCAGTGTGGGACAGGGGGAAGGATTTGGCAATCAGCCCCAGCATTTT.